The entry that follows covers one T cell receptor beta chain sequence. Its antigen remains unidentified. The V and J ends lost 0 bases and 4 bases, in that order; junction bases with no gene match: 6. The germline gives CDR1 SGHRS, CDR2 YFSETQ. The CDR3 is 15 residues long. These data are taken from a study of OX40 agonist ivuxolimab in advanced cancers. As for the study in general: Prior anti-PD-1, anti-PD-L1 or anti-CTLA-4 therapy did not bar entry, and more than 35% had some.

The protocol was immunoSEQ multiplex PCR, while the TCRdb copy is restricted to in-frame clones and leaves out a portion. The sample lists tens of thousands of clones, roughly 92% occurring once. Study-wide results and limits: Patients who responded partially at 0.1-3.0 mg/kg showed clonal expansion ranking among the lowest. Expanded peripheral T-cell antigen specificity went undetermined. CD4+ and CD8+ blood T cells expanded clonally by week 6 at 0.1 to 3.0 mg/kg.

Material: CD4+ or CD8+ T cells sorted from blood, obtained in a trial of the OX40 agonist ivuxolimab. The V gene is TRBV5-1, the J gene TRBJ2-7; TRBD1 matches 8 bases. The TCR was taken from an adult with an advanced solid tumor such as melanoma, head and neck, liver or kidney cancer. CDR3 DNA sequence: TGCGCCAGCAGCTTGGTTGGGACAGGCGGTTACGAGCAGTACTTC. Protein product: CASSLVGTGGYEQYF.